This entry lists 17 T cell receptor beta chains sequenced from one sample in a study of control samples from healthy donors and cancer patients. Sequenced by immunoSEQ multiplex PCR; TCRdb stores in-frame clones only, minus some. The table shows approximately 150,000 clones, with 90% to 95% occurring only once. The sample consisted of blood. These receptors all come from a woman younger than 30 in good health.

This sequence joins TRBV4-2 and TRBJ2-6; either TRBD1 or TRBD2 may fit D (5 bases each). Germline loops: CDR1 LGHNA, CDR2 YNFKEQ. This CDR3 has 20 residues. Deletions cut 2 bases from V and 0 bases from J, with 20 bases between. CDR3 protein: CASSQKRWGFLFSGANVLTF. The CDR3 DNA sequence: TGTGCCAGCAGCCAAAAAAGGTGGGGGTTCCTCTTCTCTGGGGCCAACGTCCTGACTTTC.

The chain carries TRBV6-5 and TRBJ2-1; 7 bases are shared with TRBD1. From germline, CDR1 is MNHEY and CDR2 SVGAGI. CDR3 length equals 13 residues. Germline trimming cut 4 bases from V and 6 bases from J; bases unmatched to any gene: 3. The CDR3 DNA reads TGTGCCAGCAGTTGGGGACAGCTCAATGAGCAGTTCTTC. This encodes CASSWGQLNEQFF.

The rearrangement links TRBV24-1 to TRBJ2-1, with unresolved D. Germline values: CDR1 KGHDR, CDR2 SFDVKD. V was clipped by 5 bases and J by 9 bases, with 10 bases between them. This CDR3 region has 12 residues. CDR3 sequence reads: CATSALLGEQFF. For the CDR3, the DNA is TGTGCCACCAGTGCCCTCCTGGGTGAGCAGTTCTTC.

The CDR3 region is CASSFLAGPTGELFF. The CDR3, as DNA: TGCGCCAGCAGCTTCCTAGCGGGGCCCACCGGGGAGCTGTTTTTT. The chain joins TRBV5-1 to TRBJ2-2; TRBD2 aligns across 9 bases. This CDR3 is built from 15 residues. With V trimmed by 2 bases and J by 4 bases, 3 bases remained unmatched. Per germline, CDR1 SGHRS and CDR2 YFSETQ.

This clone was recorded once. The V and J genes are TRBV19 and TRBJ1-2; D not certain. Germline V gives CDR1 LNHDA, CDR2 SQIVND (reference sequence). V was trimmed by 3 bases and J by 8 bases, leaving 16 bases between them. The CDR3 is made up of 14 amino acids. CDR3 region: CASSIGPGGWGYTF. As DNA, the CDR3 is TGTGCCAGTAGTATCGGACCGGGAGGGTGGGGCTACACCTTC.

The chain is built from TRBV29-1 and TRBJ2-5; no firm D call. V lost 8 bases and J lost 5, with 6 bases in between. Germline assignment: CDR1 SQVTM and CDR2 ANQGSEA. The CDR3 totals 9 residues. CDR3 DNA sequence: TGCAGCTTCGGGGAGACCCAGTACTTC. Translated, it gives CSFGETQYF.

The chain uses TRBV2 and TRBJ1-3, with 11 bases aligning to TRBD1. Germline assignment: CDR1 SNHLY and CDR2 FYNNEI. CDR3 length equals 17 residues. Trimming at V came to 7 bases and at J to 2 bases, leaving 10 bases not matched to a gene. This CDR3 is CASKLGEGQGAGNTIYF. For the CDR3, the DNA is TGTGCCAGCAAGTTAGGGGAGGGACAGGGGGCTGGAAACACCATATATTTT. Full variable domain (remainder filled in from reference TRBV2 and TRBJ1-3): EPEVTQTPSHQVTQMGQEVILRCVPISNHLYFYWYRQILGQKVEFLVSFYNNEISEKSEIFDDQFSVERPDGSNFTLKIRSTKLEDSAMYFCASKLGEGQGAGNTIYFGEGSWLTVV.

This chain joins TRBV10-3 and TRBJ1-1, with 9 bases fitting TRBD1. V lost 5 bases to trimming and J lost 1 base; unmatched junction nucleotides: 2. The CDR3 is made up of 14 amino acids. Germline V lookup: CDR1 ENHRY, CDR2 SYGVKD. The CDR3: CAISRQGENTEAFF. CDR3 nucleotides: TGTGCCATCAGTCGACAGGGGGAGAACACTGAAGCTTTCTTT.

The rearrangement links TRBV20-1 to TRBJ2-2, with 10 bases aligning to TRBD2. Germline values: CDR1 DFQATT, CDR2 SNEGSKA (reference sequence). V dropped 3 bases and J dropped 2; count of bases not matched to a gene: 3. The CDR3 runs 15 residues. CDR3 in DNA: TGCAGTGCTAGTGGGACTAGCGCCAACACCGGGGAGCTGTTTTTT. As protein: CSASGTSANTGELFF.

This clone was seen a handful of times. The rearrangement uses TRBV10-3 and TRBJ2-1; 12 bases are a match to TRBD2. Looked up from germline, CDR1 is ENHRY and CDR2 is SYGVKD. The CDR3 is 19 amino acids. The J segment lost 3 bases and the V segment lost 10 bases, leaving 19 bases of the junction unmatched. The CDR3 protein is CATGGATSGGKEYYNEQFF. In DNA, the CDR3 is TGTGCCACGGGGGGAGCCACTAGCGGGGGGAAGGAGTACTACAATGAGCAGTTCTTC.

The chain carries TRBV7-2 and TRBJ1-2; the match to TRBD1 covers 9 bases. J gave up 5 bases and V 6 bases, and 10 bases lay outside the gene matches. Germline V lookup: CDR1 SGHTA, CDR2 FQGNSA. The CDR3 contains 15 residues. The CDR3 region has the DNA TGTGCCAGCAGTCGTCAGACAGGGGGTGGGTATGGCTACACCTTC. Translation: CASSRQTGGGYGYTF.

This sequence joins TRBV6-1 and TRBJ1-4, with D unresolved. The CDR3 runs to 15 residues. Trimming cost V 7 bases and J 12 bases, with 24 bases left between them. Germline V gene lookup returns CDR1 MNHNS and CDR2 SASEGT. DNA for the CDR3: TGTGCCAGCACCCCCCCGGGTACGGCTTCCGGGGAACTGTTTTTT. This codes for CASTPPGTASGELFF.

The chain's CDR3 is CASCSPQRLGLWSAQYF. CDR3 coding DNA: TGTGCCAGCTGCAGTCCCCAGCGGCTTGGGCTGTGGTCGGCCCAGTACTTC. The chain joins TRBV28 to TRBJ2-5, with D possibly TRBD2 on 5 matching bases. CDR1 and CDR2 from the germline V gene are MDHEN and SYDVKM. Trimming cost V 8 bases and J 9 bases, with 31 bases left between them. The CDR3 length is 17 residues.

This chain links TRBV27 with TRBJ2-5, with a tentative D call TRBD2 (6 bases). This CDR3 comprises 16 residues. Germline CDR1 reads MNHEY; CDR2 reads SMNVEV (reference sequence). V lost 9 bases and J 4 bases, leaving 24 bases between the germline ends. The DNA for the CDR3 is TGTGCCAGTTCACTGGGGAACCGACTAGTCGCAGAGACCCAGTACTTC. Its translation is CASSLGNRLVAETQYF.

The J gene is TRBJ2-3, the V gene TRBV9; a weak D match, TRBD2 (5 bases). Germline V gives CDR1 SGDLS, CDR2 YYNGEE. V was shortened by 4 bases and J by 2 bases, with 14 bases between the two germline ends. CDR3 size: 15 residues. CDR3 nucleotide sequence: TGTGCCAGCAGCCCCACCACTAGTCCCACAGATACGCAGTATTTT. The encoded protein is CASSPTTSPTDTQYF.

This clone was recorded a few times. The rearrangement uses TRBV28 and TRBJ1-5, with D maybe TRBD1 (5 bases). Per germline, CDR1 MDHEN and CDR2 SYDVKM. Between the trimmed V and J ends, which lost 3 bases and 7 bases, there was a span of 16 bases. The CDR3 runs 15 residues. The chain's CDR3 is CASSFWGLEEQPQHF. The CDR3 DNA reads as TGTGCCAGCAGTTTTTGGGGCCTCGAGGAACAGCCCCAGCATTTT.

The rearrangement uses TRBV7-2 and TRBJ2-7, with 8 bases aligning to TRBD2. The CDR3 has 15 residues. V shed 2 bases, J shed 8 bases, and the junction held 11 bases outside the gene matches. Germline CDR1 SGHTA, CDR2 FQGNSA. Written as DNA, the CDR3 is TGTGCCAGCAGCTTACTGAGCGGGGGCCTTACGAAGCAGTACTTC. It codes for CASSLLSGGLTKQYF.